This T cell receptor beta chain was retrieved from a study of T cells after yellow fever vaccination (dated by TCRdb to between 2017 and 2020). About the full investigation: Libraries from fractions with low cell numbers were prepared with the SMART-Seq v4 Ultra Low Input RNA kit. Bulk PBMC replicates and cell subsets were isolated from blood drawn at multiple timepoints before and after both primary and secondary immunization. To track T-cell clones before and after primary and booster YFV17D yellow fever vaccination, bulk TCR alpha and beta repertoires were sequenced longitudinally. The cohort comprised two healthy male donors, one aged 18 to 29 and one aged 30 to 40 years.

This clonotype has ten or more counts. Its antigen target is currently unknown. Base qualities are missing; no much larger clone stands one base away. What the research found in general, with its limitations: Computational filtering was needed because FACS-sorted repertoires could contain abundant contaminating clonotypes from the bulk population. The study included only two donors, which limits how far the findings can be generalized. A small share of clonotypes was detected in both CD4 and CD8 compartments, with the overlap likely arising from convergent recombination. After the booster, most clones that had expanded after primary vaccination were detected again (approximately 95% of CD4 and 88% of CD8), suggesting broad maintenance of memory. The secondary T-cell response was found to be weaker but faster than the primary response, with a peak reached on day 5 rather than on day 15.

The treatment or condition label on this specimen signifies: live attenuated yellow fever vaccine strain. A standard Ficoll-Paque protocol was used to isolate PBMCs from peripheral blood. CD4 and CD8 T-cell fractions were isolated with Dynabeads CD4 and CD8 positive selection kits. RNA was extracted with TriZol from bulk PBMCs, CD4 and CD8 fractions, and dextramer-positive and dextramer-negative fractions. TCR cDNA was synthesized by 5'RACE template switching, through which a universal primer site and unique molecular identifiers were introduced. Priming for cDNA synthesis came from both the TCR alpha and TCR beta constant segments. Libraries were amplified in two PCR steps, with sample barcodes and sequencing adapters added in the second step. Sequencing of libraries was done on Illumina HiSeq 2500 (2x100 bp) or NovaSeq (2x150 bp). For the original study's pipeline: MIGEC was used to demultiplex reads and collapse the reads into UMI consensus sequences, and MiXCR was used for V(D)J alignment. Clonotypes responding to the vaccine were identified with edgeR on replicate PBMC samples, with the criteria of FDR below 0.01 and a log2 fold change above 5 up to day 15. CD4 or CD8 identity was assigned to each bulk clonotype according to whether the clonotype was present at higher abundance in the sequenced CD4 repertoire or the sequenced CD8 repertoire. TCRdb reprocessed the public reads (quality trimming at Q25 with fastp, clone calling with MiXCR) and kept in-frame beta chains. Identical CDR3 protein sequences are pooled into one entry, listed with their most common genes and DNA. The V and J calls here are based on TCRdb, not the publication. A total of more than 120,000 distinct CDR3 sequences appear in this sample, roughly 8.2% of them only once. Approximately 0.67% of the sample is in the top ten clones.

Looking up the germline V gene yields CDR1 LGHNA and CDR2 YSLEER. Spanning cysteine to phenylalanine, the CDR3 consists of 16 amino acids. The read is trimmed to its CDR3 DNA, 48 bases read in frame from base 1. Clipping removes 5 bases from V and 0 bases from J, with 2 as the unmatched junction base count. Sequenced material: CD4+ T cells sorted from PBMCs, taken 5 days after the yellow fever booster vaccination. The sequence derives from a man under 40 who received the YFV17D yellow fever vaccine. The V and J segments used are TRBV4-3 and TRBJ2-3; 13 nucleotides in the junction match TRBD2. The DNA is TGCGCCAGCAGCGAACTAGCGGGAGGGAGCACAGATACGCAGTATTTT. Its amino acids are CASSELAGGSTDTQYF.